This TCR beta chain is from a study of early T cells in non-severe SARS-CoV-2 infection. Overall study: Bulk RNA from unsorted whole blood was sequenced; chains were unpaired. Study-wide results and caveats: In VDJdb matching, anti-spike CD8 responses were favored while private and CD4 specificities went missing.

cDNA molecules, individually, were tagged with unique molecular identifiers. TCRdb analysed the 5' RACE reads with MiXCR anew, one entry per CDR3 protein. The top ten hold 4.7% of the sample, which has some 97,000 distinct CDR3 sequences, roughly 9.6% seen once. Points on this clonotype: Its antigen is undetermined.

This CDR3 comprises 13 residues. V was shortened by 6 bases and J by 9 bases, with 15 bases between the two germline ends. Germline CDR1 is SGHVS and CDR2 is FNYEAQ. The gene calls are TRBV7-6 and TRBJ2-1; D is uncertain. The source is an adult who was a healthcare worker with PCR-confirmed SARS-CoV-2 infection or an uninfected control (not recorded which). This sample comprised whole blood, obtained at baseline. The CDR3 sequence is CASRSPGEVEQFF. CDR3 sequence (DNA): TGTGCCAGCAGATCCCCCGGAGAGGTTGAGCAGTTCTTC.